The rows below give T cell receptor beta chains drawn from one sample of a study of cytomegalovirus exposure and HLA in healthy donors. The protocol was immunoSEQ multiplex PCR, while the TCRdb copy is restricted to in-frame clones and leaves out a portion. The sample has some 150,000 clones, roughly 80% seen once. The sample was PBMCs. The receptors derive from a woman between 45 and 65 years old in good health and CMV-seropositive. Each CDR3 is given with its conserved first and last residue. The order of the fields is D gene, clone size, V gene, J gene, CDR3 DNA, CDR3 protein. A D gene is named only where the DNA matches it firmly. The size field is filled for only some rows; it gives once, few, many or a size class.

d_call: .
clone_size: once
v_call: TRBV7-2
j_call: TRBJ1-4
cdr3_nt: TGTGCCAGCAGCCTCCGGAGCAGCGGGCTTAATGAAAAACTGTTTTTT
cdr3_aa: CASSLRSSGLNEKLFF

d_call: .
clone_size: .
v_call: TRBV30
j_call: TRBJ2-7
cdr3_nt: TGTGCCTGGAGTGCCCCCACCGTCAGCTACGAGCAGTACTTC
cdr3_aa: CAWSAPTVSYEQYF

d_call: TRBD1
clone_size: once
v_call: TRBV6-6
j_call: TRBJ1-2
cdr3_nt: TGTGCCAGCAGTTACTCCATTACAGGGGTTTATGGCTACACCTTC
cdr3_aa: CASSYSITGVYGYTF

d_call: .
clone_size: .
v_call: TRBV29-1
j_call: TRBJ2-1
cdr3_nt: TGCAGCGTTTCAAACAATGAGCAGTTCTTC
cdr3_aa: CSVSNNEQFF

d_call: .
clone_size: .
v_call: TRBV27
j_call: TRBJ2-1
cdr3_nt: TGTGCCAGCCGACTTTACAATGAGCAGTTCTTC
cdr3_aa: CASRLYNEQFF

d_call: .
clone_size: .
v_call: TRBV7-8
j_call: TRBJ1-3
cdr3_nt: TGTGCCAGCAGCACTAGTAGGGGGTCGGGTGGGGGCAACGGAAACACCATATATTTT
cdr3_aa: CASSTSRGSGGGNGNTIYF

d_call: .
clone_size: .
v_call: TRBV5-5
j_call: TRBJ1-2
cdr3_nt: TGTGCCAGCAGCTTGGTGGTCGGGGGGGGCCCCATAGCTAACTATGGCTACACCTTC
cdr3_aa: CASSLVVGGGPIANYGYTF

d_call: .
clone_size: .
v_call: TRBV5-1
j_call: TRBJ1-1
cdr3_nt: TGCGCCAGCAGCTTGGGCGGGTTGATGAACACTGAAGCTTTCTTT
cdr3_aa: CASSLGGLMNTEAFF

d_call: .
clone_size: .
v_call: TRBV7-2
j_call: TRBJ2-7
cdr3_nt: TGTGCCAGCAGCTCCCCTCGGCGGGGACTCTCCTACGAGCAGTACTTC
cdr3_aa: CASSSPRRGLSYEQYF

d_call: .
clone_size: .
v_call: TRBV5-5
j_call: TRBJ1-5
cdr3_nt: TGTGCCAGCAGCTTTTTGTGGAGGGGTTCGGGTCAGCCCCAGCATTTT
cdr3_aa: CASSFLWRGSGQPQHF

d_call: .
clone_size: .
v_call: TRBV27
j_call: TRBJ2-2
cdr3_nt: TGTGCCAGCAGTTTACGGGGAACCAACACCGGGGAGCTGTTTTTT
cdr3_aa: CASSLRGTNTGELFF

d_call: TRBD2
clone_size: .
v_call: TRBV4-1
j_call: TRBJ2-1
cdr3_nt: TGCGCCAGCAGCCAAGCTAGCGGGGGGGTTAATGAGCAGTTCTTC
cdr3_aa: CASSQASGGVNEQFF

d_call: .
clone_size: few
v_call: TRBV13
j_call: TRBJ1-1
cdr3_nt: TGTGCCAGCAGCCCTCAGTGGACTCTCAACACTGAAGCTTTCTTT
cdr3_aa: CASSPQWTLNTEAFF

d_call: .
clone_size: once
v_call: TRBV19
j_call: TRBJ2-7
cdr3_nt: TGTGCCAGTAGTATAGCAGGGATGAATCCCCACGAGCAGTACTTC
cdr3_aa: CASSIAGMNPHEQYF

d_call: .
clone_size: few
v_call: TRBV6-1
j_call: TRBJ1-1
cdr3_nt: TGTGCCAGCACGAACAGAAAGAACACTGAAGCTTTCTTT
cdr3_aa: CASTNRKNTEAFF

d_call: .
clone_size: .
v_call: TRBV7-9
j_call: TRBJ1-5
cdr3_nt: TGTTCCAGCAGCTTAGGAGGGAGAGGGGGTCAGCCCCAGCATTTT
cdr3_aa: CSSSLGGRGGQPQHF